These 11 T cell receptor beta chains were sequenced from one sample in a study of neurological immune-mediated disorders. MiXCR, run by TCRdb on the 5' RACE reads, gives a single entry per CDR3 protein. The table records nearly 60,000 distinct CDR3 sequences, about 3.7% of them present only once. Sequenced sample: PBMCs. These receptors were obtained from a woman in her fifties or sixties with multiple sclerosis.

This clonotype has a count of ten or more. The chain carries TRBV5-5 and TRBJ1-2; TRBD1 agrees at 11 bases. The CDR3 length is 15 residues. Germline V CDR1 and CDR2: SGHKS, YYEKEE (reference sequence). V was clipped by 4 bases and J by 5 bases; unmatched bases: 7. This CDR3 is CASSLVGQGAYGYTF. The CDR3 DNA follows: TGTGCCAGCAGCCTAGTCGGACAGGGGGCTTATGGCTACACCTTC.

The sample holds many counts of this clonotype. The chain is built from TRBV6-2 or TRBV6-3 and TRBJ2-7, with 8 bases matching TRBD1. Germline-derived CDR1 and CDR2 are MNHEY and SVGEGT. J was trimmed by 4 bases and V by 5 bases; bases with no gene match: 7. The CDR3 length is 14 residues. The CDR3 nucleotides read TGTGCCAGCAGTCAAACAGGGGGTACTTACGAGCAGTACTTC. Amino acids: CASSQTGGTYEQYF.

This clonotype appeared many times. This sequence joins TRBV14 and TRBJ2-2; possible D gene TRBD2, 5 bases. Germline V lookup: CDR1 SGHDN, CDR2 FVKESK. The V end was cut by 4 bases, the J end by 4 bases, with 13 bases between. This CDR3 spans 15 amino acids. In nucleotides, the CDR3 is TGTGCCAGCAGCCGGGAGAGAGTATTCACCGGGGAGCTGTTTTTT. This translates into CASSRERVFTGELFF.

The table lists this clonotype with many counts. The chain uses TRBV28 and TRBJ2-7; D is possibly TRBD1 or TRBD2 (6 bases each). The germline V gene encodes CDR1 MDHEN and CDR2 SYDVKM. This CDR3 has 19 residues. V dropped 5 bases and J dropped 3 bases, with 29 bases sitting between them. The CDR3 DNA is TGTGCCAGCAGTCCCCCGGGGGCTAGCCTTACAACATCCCACTACGAGCAGTACTTC. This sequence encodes CASSPPGASLTTSHYEQYF.

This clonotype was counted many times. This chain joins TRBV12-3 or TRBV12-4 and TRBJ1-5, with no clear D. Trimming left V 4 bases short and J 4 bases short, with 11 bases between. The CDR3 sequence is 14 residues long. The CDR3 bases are TGTGCCAGCAGTTATACAGAGAGTAATCAGCCCCAGCATTTT. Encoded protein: CASSYTESNQPQHF.

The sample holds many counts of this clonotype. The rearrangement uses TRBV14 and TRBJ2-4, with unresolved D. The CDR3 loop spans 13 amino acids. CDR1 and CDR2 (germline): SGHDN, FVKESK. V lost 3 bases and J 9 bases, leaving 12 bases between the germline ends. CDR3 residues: CASSQPGVGIQYF. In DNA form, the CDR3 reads TGTGCCAGCAGCCAGCCAGGAGTAGGCATTCAGTACTTC.

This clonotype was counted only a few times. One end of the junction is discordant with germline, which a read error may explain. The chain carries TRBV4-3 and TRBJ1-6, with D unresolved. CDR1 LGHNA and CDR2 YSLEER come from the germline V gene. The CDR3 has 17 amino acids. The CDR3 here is CASSQETGAGSNSTLNF. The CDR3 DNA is TGCGCCAGCAGCCAAGAGACCGGAGCGGGGAGCAATTCAACCCTCAACTTT.

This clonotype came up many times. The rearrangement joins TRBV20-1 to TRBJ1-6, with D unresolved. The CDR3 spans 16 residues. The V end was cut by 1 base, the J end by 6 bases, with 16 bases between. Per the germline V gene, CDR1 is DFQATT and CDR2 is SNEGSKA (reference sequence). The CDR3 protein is CSARVGGGRINSPLHF. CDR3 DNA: TGCAGTGCTAGAGTGGGAGGCGGCCGGATTAATTCACCCCTCCACTTT.

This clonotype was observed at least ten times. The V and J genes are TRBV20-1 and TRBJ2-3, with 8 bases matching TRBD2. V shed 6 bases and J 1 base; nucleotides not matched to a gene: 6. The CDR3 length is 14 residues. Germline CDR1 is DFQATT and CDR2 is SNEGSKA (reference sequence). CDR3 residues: CSARERGRTDTQYF. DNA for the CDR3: TGCAGTGCCCGTGAGCGGGGGCGCACAGATACGCAGTATTTT.

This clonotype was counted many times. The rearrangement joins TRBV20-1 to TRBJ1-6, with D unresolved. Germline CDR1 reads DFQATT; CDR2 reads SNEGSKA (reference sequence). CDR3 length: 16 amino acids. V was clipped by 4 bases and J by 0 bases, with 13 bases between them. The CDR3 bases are TGCAGTGCTACCCCGGACCGGGGCTCCTATAATTCACCCCTCCACTTT. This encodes CSATPDRGSYNSPLHF.

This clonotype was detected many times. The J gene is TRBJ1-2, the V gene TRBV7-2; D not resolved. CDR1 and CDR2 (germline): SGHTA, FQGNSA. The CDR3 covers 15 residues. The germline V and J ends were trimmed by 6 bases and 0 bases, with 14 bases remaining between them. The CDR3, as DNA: TGTGCCAGCAGGCCTCCGGGAGCGACTAACTATGGCTACACCTTC. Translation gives CASRPPGATNYGYTF.